Shown below are 17 T cell receptor beta chains from a single sample sequenced in a study of blood T cell repertoires in COVID-19. Data came from immunoSEQ multiplex PCR; TCRdb stores just in-frame clones and leaves some out. The profile covers approximately 180,000 clones, with approximately 82% appearing a single time and under 6.5% taken by the ten largest. The sequenced sample was PBMCs or T cells enriched from blood (not recorded which). These receptor sequences come from a woman between 55 and 75 years old with acute COVID-19.

The V call is TRBV10-3, the J call TRBJ1-2; no clear D. Deletions cut 2 bases from V and 4 bases from J, with 11 bases between. CDR3 size: 14 residues. Per the germline V gene, CDR1 is ENHRY and CDR2 is SYGVKD. The CDR3 sequence: CAISEVSRLYGYTF. The DNA of the CDR3 is TGTGCCATCAGTGAGGTGTCAAGACTCTATGGCTACACCTTC.

This chain uses TRBV13 with TRBJ2-1, with 8 bases fitting TRBD2. Germline lookup yields CDR1 PRHDT and CDR2 FYEKMQ (reference sequence). V was pared by 5 bases and J by 7 bases, with 10 bases of the junction left unmatched. There are 15 residues in the CDR3. The CDR3 sequence: CASSRAAAGENEQFF. For the CDR3, the DNA is TGTGCCAGCAGCCGGGCCGCAGCGGGAGAAAATGAGCAGTTCTTC.

This sequence joins TRBV19 and TRBJ1-2; no definite D call. The CDR3 is 12 residues long. CDR1 and CDR2 from the germline V gene are LNHDA and SQIVND (reference sequence). The V end lost 5 bases, the J end lost 7 bases, and 11 bases lay between the germline ends. The CDR3 loop reads CASSVRGSGYTF. The CDR3 nucleotides are TGTGCCAGTAGTGTTCGCGGGAGTGGCTACACCTTC.

The chain carries TRBV4-2 and TRBJ1-1; tentatively, D is TRBD1 (5 bases). Germline CDR1 and CDR2: LGHNA and YNFKEQ. Trimming stripped 0 bases from V and 11 bases from J, with 19 bases between. This CDR3 region has 15 residues. This chain's CDR3 is CASSQESGRVGAAFF. Here the CDR3 DNA reads TGTGCCAGCAGCCAAGAGTCGGGGAGGGTTGGGGCGGCTTTCTTT.

This rearrangement joins TRBV12-3 or TRBV12-4 to TRBJ2-5; D possibly corresponds to TRBD1 (5 bases). Deletions cut 6 bases from V and 1 base from J, with 9 bases between. The CDR3 has 13 residues. The CDR3 region is CASSFDSQETQYF. CDR3 coding DNA: TGTGCCAGCAGCTTCGACAGCCAAGAGACCCAGTACTTC.

The J gene is TRBJ1-4, the V gene TRBV9, with no clear D. The germline V gene has CDR1 SGDLS and CDR2 YYNGEE. There are 16 residues in the CDR3. Deletions cut 2 bases from V and 7 bases from J, with 18 bases between. DNA of the CDR3: TGTGCCAGCAGCGTTAGCTCTACGGGTTGGAGTGAAAAACTGTTTTTT. Translating it yields CASSVSSTGWSEKLFF. The full variable domain, rest sourced from reference TRBV9 and TRBJ1-4, is DSGVTQTPKHLITATGQRVTLRCSPRSGDLSVYWYQQSLDQGLQFLIQYYNGEERAKGNILERFSAQQFPDLHSELNLSSLELGDSALYFCASSVSSTGWSEKLFFGSGTQLSVL.

CDR3 region: CASSSHPAGGGNEQFF. The CDR3 DNA reads as TGTGCCAGCAGCTCCCACCCCGCGGGAGGGGGAAATGAGCAGTTCTTC. This chain uses TRBV9 with TRBJ2-1, with 9 bases identical to TRBD2. CDR1 and CDR2 from the germline V gene are SGDLS and YYNGEE. There are 16 residues in the CDR3. V was pared by 4 bases and J by 7 bases, with 12 bases of the junction left unmatched.

The CDR3: CASSPTASGFVNEQFF. CDR3 nucleotide sequence: TGTGCCAGCTCACCAACGGCTAGCGGGTTTGTGAATGAGCAGTTCTTC. The genes are TRBV18 and TRBJ2-1; 8 nucleotides match TRBD2. Germline values: CDR1 KGHSH, CDR2 LQKENI. Trimming cost V 2 bases and J 7 bases; bases outside gene matches: 10. This CDR3 spans 16 amino acids.

The chain employs TRBV27 and TRBJ2-3; the match to TRBD2 covers 7 bases. Germline V gene lookup returns CDR1 MNHEY and CDR2 SMNVEV (reference sequence). The CDR3 extends over 17 amino acids. V shed 2 bases, J shed 6 bases, and the junction held 14 bases outside the gene matches. The CDR3 region has the DNA TGTGCCAGCAGTTTAGGGGGGGGGTACCCCTTCCGGGATACGCAGTATTTT. Its translation: CASSLGGGYPFRDTQYF.

The gene calls are TRBV5-6 and TRBJ1-2; unclear D gene. Per the germline V gene, CDR1 is SGHDT and CDR2 is YYEEEE. The CDR3 contains 14 residues. V lost 1 base and J 9 bases, leaving 16 bases between the germline ends. The CDR3 coding sequence is TGTGCCAGCAGCTTGTCAACCCTACCAGGAAGCTACACCTTC. Protein sequence: CASSLSTLPGSYTF.

This rearrangement joins TRBV5-1 to TRBJ1-1; 7 positions match TRBD1. The junction had 6 bases not matched to a gene; V was cut back by 2 bases and J by 8 bases. The V gene's germline CDR1 is SGHRS and CDR2 YFSETQ. This CDR3 is 13 amino acids long. CDR3 bases: TGCGCCAGCAGCTTCACAGGGGAGAGGGAAGCTTTCTTT. As protein: CASSFTGEREAFF.

The chain employs TRBV28 and TRBJ2-7; D gene ambiguous. Germline CDR1 MDHEN, CDR2 SYDVKM. The germline V and J ends were trimmed by 6 bases and 3 bases, with 9 bases remaining between them. This CDR3 comprises 12 residues. The CDR3 spells CASSPDIYEQYV. CDR3 nucleotides: TGTGCCAGCAGCCCCGACATCTACGAGCAGTACGTC.

The rearrangement uses TRBV27 and TRBJ1-5; 8 nucleotides align to TRBD1. The CDR3 runs to 15 residues. The J segment lost 7 bases and the V segment lost 6 bases, leaving 11 bases of the junction unmatched. CDR1 MNHEY and CDR2 SMNVEV come from the germline V gene (reference sequence). CDR3 protein: CASRHLTGADQPQHF. In nucleotides, the CDR3 is TGTGCCAGCAGACACCTGACAGGGGCGGACCAGCCCCAGCATTTT.

This chain joins TRBV2 and TRBJ1-2, with 10 bases matching TRBD1. Germline values: CDR1 SNHLY, CDR2 FYNNEI. This CDR3 is built from 12 residues. The V gene end was trimmed by 8 bases and the J gene end by 7 bases; junction bases not matched to a gene: 4. CDR3 DNA sequence: TGTGCCAGCCCGACAGGGGGCTTTGGCTACACCTTC. It translates to CASPTGGFGYTF.

V gene TRBV2 combines with J gene TRBJ2-2; 7 bases are shared with TRBD2. Per germline, CDR1 SNHLY and CDR2 FYNNEI. J was trimmed by 7 bases and V by 8 bases; bases with no gene match: 13. This CDR3 contains 15 residues. CDR3 nucleotide sequence: TGTGCCAGCGAGCGTGAGGCGGGAGCCGTCGGGGAGCTGTTTTTT. Amino acids: CASEREAGAVGELFF.

The chain is built from TRBV10-3 and TRBJ2-1; 7 positions agree with TRBD1. V trimming: 4 bases; J trimming: 4 bases; junction bases outside the gene matches: 4. Germline assignment: CDR1 ENHRY and CDR2 SYGVKD. This CDR3 is built from 14 residues. The CDR3 nucleotides read TGTGCCATCAGTGCCCAGGGACAGTACAATGAGCAGTTCTTC. It encodes CAISAQGQYNEQFF.

This clone was counted a few times. The chain has TRBV9 and TRBJ2-2; D gene uncertain. The length of the CDR3 is 14 residues. Trimming cost V 3 bases and J 0 bases, with 6 bases left between them. Per germline, CDR1 SGDLS and CDR2 YYNGEE. The CDR3 region has the DNA TGTGCCAGCAGCGCCGGAGCGAACACCGGGGAGCTGTTTTTT. Protein: CASSAGANTGELFF.